Presented here are 10 T cell receptor beta chains from one specimen sequenced in a study of cytomegalovirus exposure and HLA in healthy donors. Method: immunoSEQ multiplex PCR; TCRdb's copy keeps in-frame clones and lacks some. The sample includes approximately 300,000 clones, just over 85% of them seen just once. The specimen was PBMCs. The receptors originated from a young woman in good health and CMV-seronegative.

The genes are TRBV4-2 and TRBJ2-3, with 7 bases identical to TRBD1. This CDR3 comprises 19 residues. The V and J ends lost 0 bases and 0 bases, in that order; junction bases with no gene match: 12. Germline assignment: CDR1 LGHNA and CDR2 YNFKEQ. The CDR3 loop is CASSQEKGTAKKSTDTQYF. The CDR3 nucleotides read TGTGCCAGCAGCCAAGAAAAGGGGACAGCCAAAAAAAGCACAGATACGCAGTATTTT.

J is TRBJ2-4 and V is TRBV6-5; D is possibly TRBD2 (6 bases). CDR1 is MNHEY, CDR2 SVGAGI, per germline. The CDR3 runs to 14 residues. The ends were cut back, 4 bases at V and 5 bases at J, with 12 bases in the middle. For the CDR3, the DNA is TGTGCCAGCAGTTTTCTAGCGACCCAAAACATTCAGTACTTC. Its protein product is CASSFLATQNIQYF.

The chain carries TRBV19 and TRBJ1-5, with TRBD1 identical over 7 bases. The CDR3 totals 15 residues. CDR1 is LNHDA, CDR2 SQIVND, per germline (reference sequence). The V segment lost 5 bases and the J segment 1 base; nucleotides outside the gene matches: 5. CDR3 amino acids: CASSEGGGSNQPQHF. CDR3 bases: TGTGCCAGTAGTGAAGGAGGGGGCAGCAATCAGCCCCAGCATTTT. The full variable domain, in which reference TRBV19 and TRBJ1-5 provide the parts outside the CDR3, is DGGITQSPKYLFRKEGQNVTLSCEQNLNHDAMYWYRQDPGQGLRLIYYSQIVNDFQKGDIAEGYSVSREKKESFPLTVTSAQKNPTAFYLCASSEGGGSNQPQHFGDGTRLSIL.

CDR3 amino acids: CASSLIAGDNEQFF. The CDR3 DNA reads TGTGCCAGCAGTTTAATAGCGGGGGACAATGAGCAGTTCTTC. The chain links TRBV27 to TRBJ2-1, with TRBD2 identical over 9 bases. Germline V gene sequence: CDR1 MNHEY, CDR2 SMNVEV (reference sequence). The CDR3 contains 14 residues. V was pared by 2 bases and J by 5 bases, with 1 base of the junction left unmatched.

A few counts support this clone. The V gene is TRBV6-5, the J gene TRBJ1-5; TRBD1 matches 8 bases. CDR1 is MNHEY, CDR2 SVGAGI, per germline. V gave up 5 bases and J gave up 2 bases; unmatched junction bases: 2. CDR3 length: 14 amino acids. CDR3 residues: CASSEQGGNQPQHF. The CDR3 DNA sequence: TGTGCCAGCAGTGAACAGGGGGGCAATCAGCCCCAGCATTTT.

The rearrangement links TRBV28 to TRBJ2-2, with 9 bases fitting TRBD1. The CDR3 consists of 18 residues. In germline, CDR1 is MDHEN, CDR2 SYDVKM. Trimming took 7 bases from V and 4 from J; bases not matched to a gene: 16. Written as DNA, the CDR3 is TGTGCCAGCACCCCAGGAGGCTACAGGGGGCGCATCACCGGGGAGCTGTTTTTT. This codes for CASTPGGYRGRITGELFF.

The chain is built from TRBV18 and TRBJ2-7, with a possible D match to TRBD2 (5 bases). CDR1 is KGHSH and CDR2 is LQKENI in the germline V gene. V was trimmed by 4 bases and J by 3 bases, leaving 10 bases between them. This CDR3 comprises 13 residues. CDR3 nucleotides: TGTGCCAGCTCACAGTCAGAGGGCTACGAGCAGTACTTC. Protein: CASSQSEGYEQYF.

This chain uses TRBV6-1 with TRBJ2-7; 9 nucleotides line up with TRBD1. Germline V lookup: CDR1 MNHNS, CDR2 SASEGT. The CDR3 is made up of 13 amino acids. The V segment lost 8 bases and the J segment 2 bases; nucleotides outside the gene matches: 4. As DNA, the CDR3 is TGTGCCAGCGGGACAGGGAGAGCCTACGAGCAGTACTTC. It specifies CASGTGRAYEQYF.

The gene calls are TRBV6-5 and TRBJ2-7; no firm D call. This CDR3 contains 15 residues. V gave up 4 bases and J gave up 4 bases, with 17 bases separating them. CDR1 is MNHEY and CDR2 is SVGAGI in the germline V gene. This CDR3 is CASSSPRSISYEQYF. In DNA form, the CDR3 reads TGTGCCAGCAGTTCCCCTAGGTCTATAAGTTACGAGCAGTACTTC.

The chain carries TRBV18 and TRBJ2-4; a possible D gene is TRBD1 (5 bases). Trimming removed 6 bases at V and 6 bases at J, with 15 bases between. Germline loops: CDR1 KGHSH, CDR2 LQKENI. This CDR3 comprises 14 residues. The DNA of the CDR3 is TGTGCCAGCTCCCGACGGCGGCAGGGAAACATTCAGTACTTC. This translates into CASSRRRQGNIQYF.